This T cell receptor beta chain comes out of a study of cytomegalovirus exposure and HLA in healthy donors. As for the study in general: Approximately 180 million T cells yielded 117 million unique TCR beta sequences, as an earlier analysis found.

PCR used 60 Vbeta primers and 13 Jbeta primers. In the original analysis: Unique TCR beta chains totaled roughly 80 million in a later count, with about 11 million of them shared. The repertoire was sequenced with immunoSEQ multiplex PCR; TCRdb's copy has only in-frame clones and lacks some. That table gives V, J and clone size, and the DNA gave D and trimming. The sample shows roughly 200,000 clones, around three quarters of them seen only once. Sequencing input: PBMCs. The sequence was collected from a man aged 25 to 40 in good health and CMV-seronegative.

The CDR3 coding sequence is TGCAGCGGAGGTGTAAGGACAGGGCCTCCGAACACTGAAGCTTTCTTT. Translation gives CSGGVRTGPPNTEAFF. The chain carries TRBV29-1 and TRBJ1-1; 8 nucleotides align to TRBD1. The CDR3 is made up of 16 amino acids. The trim removed 7 bases at V and 1 base at J, leaving 14 bases unmatched. Germline V gives CDR1 SQVTM, CDR2 ANQGSEA.